The entry that follows covers one TCR beta chain sequence. As yet, its antigen is unknown. The data derive from a study of cytomegalovirus exposure and HLA in healthy donors. General study results and limits: Compared with the roughly 670-donor mean, an Asian-associated ancestry cluster reportedly had fewer N-insertions, according to a later analysis.

This CDR3 is built from 17 residues. With V trimmed by 5 bases and J by 13 bases, 22 bases remained unmatched. The germline V gene encodes CDR1 MNHEY and CDR2 SMNVEV (reference sequence). 13 Jbeta primers and 60 Vbeta primers were used for the PCR. Method: immunoSEQ multiplex PCR; TCRdb's copy keeps in-frame clones and lacks some. The sample yields fewer than 250,000 clones, about 86% seen once. The material sequenced was PBMCs. The origin of this receptor is a man aged 35 to 55 in good health and CMV-seropositive. V is TRBV27 and J is TRBJ2-1; 8 nucleotides agree with TRBD2. The CDR3 loop is CASSPPVPGGPGSDQFF. CDR3 DNA: TGTGCCAGCAGTCCCCCCGTCCCGGGAGGGCCTGGGTCGGATCAGTTCTTC.